Listed below are T cell receptor beta chains from one sample, sequenced in a study of cytotoxic CD8 clonotypes in ibrutinib-treated CLL. Sequencing was performed with immunoSEQ multiplex PCR; in TCRdb, only in-frame clones are kept and a portion is missing. This table holds 160,000 or so clones, under 85% found once. Sequencing was performed on PBMCs, taken after 24 months of ibrutinib treatment. These receptors all stem from a human donor with chronic lymphocytic leukemia. CDR3s include the opening cysteine and the closing phenylalanine or tryptophan. The order of the fields is D gene, J gene, V gene, clone size, CDR3 DNA, CDR3 protein. D genes are given only for firm matches. Only part of the rows carry a size: once, few, many, or a class if the clone is expanded.

d_call: -
j_call: TRBJ1-5
v_call: TRBV2
clone_size: once
cdr3_nt: TGTGCCAGCACTCGGGCAGGAGGGGTGGGCAATCAGCCCCAGCATTTT
cdr3_aa: CASTRAGGVGNQPQHF

d_call: TRBD1
j_call: TRBJ2-7
v_call: TRBV18
clone_size: few
cdr3_nt: TGTGCCAGCTCACGGGACAGCACCTACGAGCAGTACTTC
cdr3_aa: CASSRDSTYEQYF

d_call: TRBD2
j_call: TRBJ2-1
v_call: TRBV27
clone_size: -
cdr3_nt: TGTGCCAGCGCCCTAGCGGGAGATTACAATGAGCAGTTCTTC
cdr3_aa: CASALAGDYNEQFF

d_call: -
j_call: TRBJ1-3
v_call: TRBV11-3
clone_size: -
cdr3_nt: TGTGCCAGCAGCTTAGAGCCAAGCTCTGGAAACACCATATATTTT
cdr3_aa: CASSLEPSSGNTIYF

d_call: -
j_call: TRBJ1-1
v_call: TRBV6-6
clone_size: few
cdr3_nt: TGTGCCAGCGGATTGAATTCTGGTACTGAAGCTTTCTTT
cdr3_aa: CASGLNSGTEAFF

d_call: TRBD1
j_call: TRBJ1-1
v_call: TRBV28
clone_size: -
cdr3_nt: TGTGCCAGCAGTTTCCACAGGGGGCAGAACACTGAAGCTTTCTTT
cdr3_aa: CASSFHRGQNTEAFF

d_call: TRBD1
j_call: TRBJ2-7
v_call: TRBV5-1
clone_size: few
cdr3_nt: TGCGCCAGCAGCTCAAGGACAGGGGGAGCCTACGAGCAGTACTTC
cdr3_aa: CASSSRTGGAYEQYF

d_call: TRBD1
j_call: TRBJ1-2
v_call: TRBV7-2
clone_size: -
cdr3_nt: TGTGCCTGCGATATCAGGGGGAGCTATGGCTACACCTTC
cdr3_aa: CACDIRGSYGYTF

d_call: -
j_call: TRBJ2-7
v_call: TRBV4-1
clone_size: -
cdr3_nt: TGCGCCAGCAGCCAAGGTAGCGGACTCTCCTACGAGCAGTACTTC
cdr3_aa: CASSQGSGLSYEQYF

d_call: -
j_call: TRBJ2-7
v_call: TRBV4-2
clone_size: -
cdr3_nt: TGTGCCAGCAGCCAGAGTGGGCTCTCTCTCGAGCAGTACTTC
cdr3_aa: CASSQSGLSLEQYF

d_call: TRBD2
j_call: TRBJ2-2
v_call: TRBV5-6
clone_size: -
cdr3_nt: TGTGCCACCCAACTTGCGGGAGGGTCCGGGGAGCTGTTTTTT
cdr3_aa: CATQLAGGSGELFF

d_call: TRBD2
j_call: TRBJ2-7
v_call: TRBV15
clone_size: -
cdr3_nt: TGTGCCCCACCATCCCCCAAGACTAGCGGGAGTTGGGACGAGCAGTACTTC
cdr3_aa: CAPPSPKTSGSWDEQYF

d_call: -
j_call: TRBJ1-2
v_call: TRBV7-2
clone_size: -
cdr3_nt: TGTGCCAGCAGCCCCGACAAGTATGGCTACACCTTC
cdr3_aa: CASSPDKYGYTF